The clone carrying this T cell receptor beta chain has ten or more counts. The antigen is not known. Germline V gene lookup returns CDR1 MNHNY and CDR2 SVGAGI (reference sequence). This CDR3 spans 14 amino acids. V was cut by 0 bases and J by 2 bases, with 8 bases left in between. This sample is part of a study of T cells in Graves' hyperthyroidism and ophthalmopathy. The study's findings and limits: Among thyroid clonotypes expanded above 0.001, most also appeared in blood.

RNA transcripts gave rise to amplified TCR beta CDR3 regions. First-round RT-PCR targeting the TCR CDR3 was performed with the HTBI primer set. TCRdb re-analysed the multiplex PCR reads in MiXCR, keeping a single row per CDR3 protein. The table records 350,000 to 450,000 distinct CDR3 sequences, approximately 14% of them present only once. No ophthalmopathy progression within 18 months constituted stable Graves' hyperthyroidism. Patients were excluded because of uncontrolled infection, other autoimmune disease, pregnancy or lactation. The sequencing input was blood. This chain uses TRBV6-6 with TRBJ2-7; no clear D. The sequence was obtained from a woman aged 55 to 70 with Graves' hyperthyroidism. The CDR3 DNA reads as TGTGCCAGCAGTTACTCGGGCCGCCCCTACGAGCAGTACTTC. This translates into CASSYSGRPYEQYF.